The sequence of this TCR beta chain was determined in a study of T cell responses to AZD1222 COVID-19 vaccine (dated by TCRdb to the early 2020s). For the study in its entirety: TCR sequencing covered fewer than 250 trial participants: 200 to 210 given two doses of AZD1222 and 26 given two doses of MenACWY control vaccine. Enrollment into the trials was organized by age into subgroups of 18-55, 56-69 and 70-plus years, and those subgroups contained roughly 150, 30 and 60 TCR-sequenced participants, respectively. What the work shows at the level of the full study, not this receptor alone: Nearly half of unique spike-specific TCRs reportedly recognized epitopes outside regions mutated in the B.1.351 and B.1.1.7 variants. Participants were mostly white British, with more females than males. The authors suggested clonal diversity may have been underestimated. The 56-69-year group was small, and its depth increase did not reach significance, likely because of low power. Conclusions about previously exposed vaccinees are limited because only five to seven AZD1222 recipients were SARS-CoV-2 seropositive at baseline. CD4 TCRs associated with the vaccine covered the entire spike protein, and the dominant responses were in regions 160-218 and 743-854. After two AZD1222 doses, both the breadth and the depth of spike-specific TCRs were significantly higher than at day 0 and than in MenACWY recipients. No day 14 peak-response samples were available, so repertoires were characterized only after the peak T cell response.

Taken with the paper, the label for time point translates to: sample from adult after SARS-CoV-2 infection, after symptom onset. A couple of convalescent COVID-19 patients, sampled after symptom onset from adults with prior SARS-CoV-2 infection, were also TCR-sequenced for comparison. On this clone: Its antigen target is currently unknown. Nothing much larger sits one base from this clone, and base qualities are not available.

The V end loses 7 bases and the J end loses 9 bases, and a stretch of 10 bases separates them. The germline V gene (reference sequence) supplies CDR1 LGHDT and CDR2 YNNKEL. The cysteine opens and the phenylalanine closes a CDR3 of 12 amino acids. Kept here is only the CDR3 DNA, which spans 36 bases and is read in frame from base 1. The CDR3 regions of human TCRbeta chains were subjected to immunosequencing. As for the original processing: Repertoire TCRs were matched against a reference library of SARS-CoV-2-specific TCRs generated with the MIRA antigen-specificity platform. Breadth was defined as the fraction of unique TCRs that were SARS-CoV-2-associated. Depth was defined as the fraction of total T cells that were SARS-CoV-2-associated. Using the MIRA data, each spike-specific TCR was mapped to the spike region that the TCR reacts to and placed in a CD4 or CD8 class. Log10-transformed breadth and depth values were compared by one-way ANOVA with Sidak's multiple comparisons tests. TCRdb took over this immuneACCESS table, retaining in-frame rearrangements with V and J assigned. Such tables are incomplete; in checked studies, under half of the missing clones stem from an unresolved V gene, and the remainder is unexplained. V and J calls and clone size are given by that table; D and trimming were obtained from the DNA. The sample includes 130,000 to 150,000 clones, with 90% to 95% observed a single time. The top ten clonotypes cover around 12% of the sample.

The chain is assembled from TRBV3-1 (or the pseudogene TRBV3-2) and TRBJ1-6; confidence is insufficient to name the D gene. The sequence was obtained from an adult who had recovered from COVID-19. Material: peripheral blood, obtained after recovery from COVID-19. The bases read TGTGCCAGCACCAATTTCGGTTCACCCCTCCACTTT. This sequence encodes CASTNFGSPLHF.